What follows is one T cell receptor beta chain and its context. These data are taken from a study of blood T cell repertoires in COVID-19. Study overall: Whether acute or convalescent, the COVID-19 samples came from the United States, Italy and Spain.

Germline assignment: CDR1 MNHNS and CDR2 SASEGT. CDR3 length: 14 residues. The V end lost 2 bases, the J end lost 2 bases, and 9 bases lay between the germline ends. Participant age was 18 to 89 years, and participants resided in approximately 24 US areas. Participants were placed into cohorts based on the clinical history they reported. For recovered donors of Cohort 3, there were two negative PCRs, clearance, or symptom resolution. TCRdb's table, derived via immunoSEQ multiplex PCR, lists solely in-frame clones and lacks some. The table has hundreds of thousands of clones, 70% to 90% seen once. The specimen was PBMCs or T cells enriched from blood (not recorded which). This rearrangement joins TRBV6-1 to TRBJ1-2, with no clear D. The clonotype was recovered from a woman in her sixties who had recovered from COVID-19. The CDR3 coding sequence is TGTGCCAGCAGTGAAATTTTCAGAAACTATGGCTACACCTTC. The encoded protein is CASSEIFRNYGYTF.